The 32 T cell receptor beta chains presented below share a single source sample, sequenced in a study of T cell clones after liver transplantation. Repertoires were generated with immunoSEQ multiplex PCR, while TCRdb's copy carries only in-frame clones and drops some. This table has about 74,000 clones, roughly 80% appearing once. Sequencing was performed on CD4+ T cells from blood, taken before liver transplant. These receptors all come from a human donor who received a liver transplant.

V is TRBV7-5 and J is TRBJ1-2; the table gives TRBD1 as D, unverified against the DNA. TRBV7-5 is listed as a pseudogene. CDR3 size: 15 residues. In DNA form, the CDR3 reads TGTGTCAGAAGCCCGACAGGGGGCGGTACTACTGGCTACACCTTC. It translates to CVRSPTGGGTTGYTF.

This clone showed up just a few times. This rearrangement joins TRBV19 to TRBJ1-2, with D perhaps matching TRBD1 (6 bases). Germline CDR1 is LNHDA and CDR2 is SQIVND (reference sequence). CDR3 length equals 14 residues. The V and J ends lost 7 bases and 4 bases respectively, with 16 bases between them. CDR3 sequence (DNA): TGTGCCAGTACCACCGGGACATCTACCTATGGCTACACCTTC. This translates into CASTTGTSTYGYTF.

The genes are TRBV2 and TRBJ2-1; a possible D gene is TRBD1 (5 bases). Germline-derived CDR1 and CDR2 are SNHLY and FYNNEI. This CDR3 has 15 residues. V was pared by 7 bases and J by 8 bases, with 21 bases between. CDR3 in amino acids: CASKKEGLPRDEQFF. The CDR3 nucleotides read TGTGCCAGCAAGAAAGAAGGGCTCCCCAGGGATGAGCAGTTCTTC.

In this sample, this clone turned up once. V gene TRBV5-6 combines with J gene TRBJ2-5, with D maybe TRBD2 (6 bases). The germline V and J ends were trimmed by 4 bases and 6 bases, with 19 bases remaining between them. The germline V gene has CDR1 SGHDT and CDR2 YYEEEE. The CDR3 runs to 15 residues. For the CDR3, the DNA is TGTGCCAGCAGCCAGGAAGGGAGGTATTTGAAGACCCAGTACTTC. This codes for CASSQEGRYLKTQYF.

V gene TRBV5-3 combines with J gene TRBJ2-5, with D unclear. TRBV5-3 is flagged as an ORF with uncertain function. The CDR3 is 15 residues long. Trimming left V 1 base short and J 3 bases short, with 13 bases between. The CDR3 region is CARSLIMLTKETQYF. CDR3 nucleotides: TGTGCCAGAAGCTTGATAATGCTTACTAAAGAGACCCAGTACTTC.

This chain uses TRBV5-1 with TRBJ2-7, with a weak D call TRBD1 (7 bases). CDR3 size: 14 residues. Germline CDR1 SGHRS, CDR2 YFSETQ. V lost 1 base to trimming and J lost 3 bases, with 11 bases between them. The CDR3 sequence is CASSLQGGGYEQYF. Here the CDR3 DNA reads TGCGCCAGCAGCTTGCAGGGGGGAGGCTACGAGCAGTACTTC.

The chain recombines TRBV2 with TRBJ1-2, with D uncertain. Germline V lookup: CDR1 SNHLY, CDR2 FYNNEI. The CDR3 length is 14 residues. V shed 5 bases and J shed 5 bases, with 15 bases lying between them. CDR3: CASSPVGAGYGYTF. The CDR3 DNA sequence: TGTGCCAGCAGTCCCGTGGGTGCGGGGTATGGCTACACCTTC.

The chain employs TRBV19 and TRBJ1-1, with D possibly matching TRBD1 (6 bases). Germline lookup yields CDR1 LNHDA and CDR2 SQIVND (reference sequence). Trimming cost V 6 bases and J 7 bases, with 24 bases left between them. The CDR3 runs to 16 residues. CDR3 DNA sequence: TGTGCCAGTAGGTTCGAAGGGCAGGGGAGGAATGGTGAAGCTTTCTTT. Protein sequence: CASRFEGQGRNGEAFF.

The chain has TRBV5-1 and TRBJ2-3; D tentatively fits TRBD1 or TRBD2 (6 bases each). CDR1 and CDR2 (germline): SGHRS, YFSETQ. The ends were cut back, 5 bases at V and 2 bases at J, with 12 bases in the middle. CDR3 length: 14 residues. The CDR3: CASSRGVNTDTQYF. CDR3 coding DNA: TGCGCCAGCAGTAGGGGGGTGAACACAGATACGCAGTATTTT. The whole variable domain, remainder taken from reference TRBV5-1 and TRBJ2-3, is KAGVTQTPRYLIKTRGQQVTLSCSPISGHRSVSWYQQTPGQGLQFLFEYFSETQRNKGNFPGRFSGRQFSNSRSEMNVSTLELGDSALYLCASSRGVNTDTQYFGPGTRLTVL.

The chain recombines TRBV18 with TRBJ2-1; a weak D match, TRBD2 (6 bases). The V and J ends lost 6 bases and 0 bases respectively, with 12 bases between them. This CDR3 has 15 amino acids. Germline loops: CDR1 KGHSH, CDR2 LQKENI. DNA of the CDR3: TGTGCCAGCTCCGTGGGACTCAGCTCCTACAATGAGCAGTTCTTC. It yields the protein CASSVGLSSYNEQFF.

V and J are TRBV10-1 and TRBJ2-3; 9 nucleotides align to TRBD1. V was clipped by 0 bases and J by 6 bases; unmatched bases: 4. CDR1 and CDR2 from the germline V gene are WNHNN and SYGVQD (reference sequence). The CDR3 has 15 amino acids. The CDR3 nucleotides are TGCGCCAGCAGTGAGTCGGACAGGGGTAGGGATACGCAGTATTTT. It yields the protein CASSESDRGRDTQYF.

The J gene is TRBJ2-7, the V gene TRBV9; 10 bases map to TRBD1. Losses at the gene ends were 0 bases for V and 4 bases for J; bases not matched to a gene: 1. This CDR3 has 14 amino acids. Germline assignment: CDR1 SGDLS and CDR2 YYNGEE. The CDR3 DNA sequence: TGTGCCAGCAGCGTAGGACAGGGGGCGTACGAGCAGTACTTC. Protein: CASSVGQGAYEQYF.

CDR3 sequence: CASSRDRWNEKLFF. CDR3 DNA: TGTGCCAGCAGCAGGGACAGATGGAATGAAAAACTGTTTTTT. The genes are TRBV28 and TRBJ1-4, with TRBD1 identical over 7 bases. The CDR3 is 14 residues long. V trimming: 6 bases; J trimming: 5 bases; junction bases outside the gene matches: 6. Germline loops: CDR1 MDHEN, CDR2 SYDVKM.

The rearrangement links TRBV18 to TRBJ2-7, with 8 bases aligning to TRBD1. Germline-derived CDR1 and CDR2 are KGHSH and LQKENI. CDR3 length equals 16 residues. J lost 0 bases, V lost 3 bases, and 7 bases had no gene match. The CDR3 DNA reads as TGTGCCAGCTCACCCCGCCGGGACAGGTACTCCTACGAGCAGTACTTC. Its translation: CASSPRRDRYSYEQYF.

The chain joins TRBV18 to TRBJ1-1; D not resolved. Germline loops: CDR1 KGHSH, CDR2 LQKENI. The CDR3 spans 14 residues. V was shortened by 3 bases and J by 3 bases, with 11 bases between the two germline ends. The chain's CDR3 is CASSPRGGDTEAFF. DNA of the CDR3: TGTGCCAGCTCACCCAGAGGCGGAGACACTGAAGCTTTCTTT.

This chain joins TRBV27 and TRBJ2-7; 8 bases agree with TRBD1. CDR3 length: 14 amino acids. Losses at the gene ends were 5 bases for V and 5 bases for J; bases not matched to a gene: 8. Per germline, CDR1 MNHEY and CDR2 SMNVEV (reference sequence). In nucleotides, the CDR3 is TGTGCCAGCAGTAAAGGACAGGGTGTAAACGAGCAGTACTTC. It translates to CASSKGQGVNEQYF.

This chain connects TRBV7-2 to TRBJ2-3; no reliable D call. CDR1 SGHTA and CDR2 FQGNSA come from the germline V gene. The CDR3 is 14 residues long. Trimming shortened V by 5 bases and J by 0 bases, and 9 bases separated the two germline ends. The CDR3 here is CASSPDGSTDTQYF. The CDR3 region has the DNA TGTGCCAGCAGCCCAGACGGCAGCACAGATACGCAGTATTTT.

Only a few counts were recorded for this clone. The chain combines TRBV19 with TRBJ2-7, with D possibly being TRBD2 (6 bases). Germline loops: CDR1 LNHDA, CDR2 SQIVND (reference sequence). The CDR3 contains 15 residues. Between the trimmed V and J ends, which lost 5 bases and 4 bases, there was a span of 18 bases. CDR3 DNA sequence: TGTGCCAGTAGTCCAGCGACGGGAGCGAAGTACGAGCAGTACTTC. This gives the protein CASSPATGAKYEQYF.

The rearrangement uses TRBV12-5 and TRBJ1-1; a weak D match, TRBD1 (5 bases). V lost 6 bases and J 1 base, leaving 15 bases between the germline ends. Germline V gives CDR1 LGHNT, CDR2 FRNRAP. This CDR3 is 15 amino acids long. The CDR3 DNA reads TGTGCTAGTGGAAGTTGGGGAGGGGCGAACACTGAAGCTTTCTTT. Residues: CASGSWGGANTEAFF.

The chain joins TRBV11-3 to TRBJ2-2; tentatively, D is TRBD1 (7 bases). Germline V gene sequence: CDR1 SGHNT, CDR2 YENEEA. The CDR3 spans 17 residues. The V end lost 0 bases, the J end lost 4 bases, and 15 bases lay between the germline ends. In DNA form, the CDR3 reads TGTGCCAGCAGCTTAGATGTTTCCCAGGGGGGCACCGGGGAGCTGTTTTTT. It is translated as CASSLDVSQGGTGELFF. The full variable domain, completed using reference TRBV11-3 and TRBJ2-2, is EAGVVQSPRYKIIEKKQPVAFWCNPISGHNTLYWYLQNLGQGPELLIRYENEEAVDDSQLPKDRFSAERLKGVDSTLKIQPAELGDSAVYLCASSLDVSQGGTGELFFGEGSRLTVL.

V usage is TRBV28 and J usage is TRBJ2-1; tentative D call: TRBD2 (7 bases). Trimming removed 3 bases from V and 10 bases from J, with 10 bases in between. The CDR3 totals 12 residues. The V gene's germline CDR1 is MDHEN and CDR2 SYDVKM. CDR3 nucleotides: TGTGCCAGCAGTTTCGGGGGGCGGGAGCAGTTCTTC. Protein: CASSFGGREQFF.

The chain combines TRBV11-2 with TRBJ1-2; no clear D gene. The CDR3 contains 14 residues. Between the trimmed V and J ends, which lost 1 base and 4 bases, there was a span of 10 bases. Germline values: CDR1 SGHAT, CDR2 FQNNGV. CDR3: CASSLGPGVYGYTF. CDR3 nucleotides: TGTGCCAGCAGCTTAGGTCCAGGTGTCTATGGCTACACCTTC.

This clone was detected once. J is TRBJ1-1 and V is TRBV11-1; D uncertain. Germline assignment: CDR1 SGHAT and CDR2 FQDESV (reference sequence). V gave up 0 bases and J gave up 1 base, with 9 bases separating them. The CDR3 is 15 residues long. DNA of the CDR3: TGTGCCAGCAGCTTAGCCCGGCGGGCGAACACTGAAGCTTTCTTT. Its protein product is CASSLARRANTEAFF.

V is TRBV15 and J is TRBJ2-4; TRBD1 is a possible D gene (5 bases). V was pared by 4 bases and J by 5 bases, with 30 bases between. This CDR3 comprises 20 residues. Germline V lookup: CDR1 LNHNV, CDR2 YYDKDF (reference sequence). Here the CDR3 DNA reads TGTGCCACCAGCACCCCGCCAAGGGGCGCAGCACACCTTAGGGAAAACATTCAGTACTTC. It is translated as CATSTPPRGAAHLRENIQYF.

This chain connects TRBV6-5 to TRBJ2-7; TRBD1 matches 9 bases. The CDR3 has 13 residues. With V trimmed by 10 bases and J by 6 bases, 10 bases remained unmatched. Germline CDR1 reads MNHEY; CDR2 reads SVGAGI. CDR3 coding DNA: TGTGCCACCCAACAGGGGGCTATGGGCGAGCAGTACTTC. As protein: CATQQGAMGEQYF.

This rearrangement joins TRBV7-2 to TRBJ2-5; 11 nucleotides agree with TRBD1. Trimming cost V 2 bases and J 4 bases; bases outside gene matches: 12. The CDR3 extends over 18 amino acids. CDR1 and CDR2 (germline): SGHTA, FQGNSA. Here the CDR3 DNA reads TGTGCCAGCAGCTTAACCCAGAGGACAGGGGGCTCGGGAGAGACCCAGTACTTC. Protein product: CASSLTQRTGGSGETQYF.

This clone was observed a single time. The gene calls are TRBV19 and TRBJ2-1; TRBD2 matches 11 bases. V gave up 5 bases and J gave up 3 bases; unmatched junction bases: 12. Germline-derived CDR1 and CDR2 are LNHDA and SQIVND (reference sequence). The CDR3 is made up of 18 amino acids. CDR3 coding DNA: TGTGCCAGTAGTTCGACTAGCGGGACCGAGGGGGGCTACAATGAGCAGTTCTTC. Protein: CASSSTSGTEGGYNEQFF.

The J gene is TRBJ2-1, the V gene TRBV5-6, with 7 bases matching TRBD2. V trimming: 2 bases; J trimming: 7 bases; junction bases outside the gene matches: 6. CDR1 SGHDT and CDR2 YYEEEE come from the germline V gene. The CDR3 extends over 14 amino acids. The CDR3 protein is CASSFPSGHNEQFF. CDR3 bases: TGTGCCAGCAGCTTCCCTAGCGGCCATAATGAGCAGTTCTTC.

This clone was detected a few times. The CDR3 DNA reads TGTGCCAGCAGCTTAAGCGGCAGGAACACTGAAGCTTTCTTT. Residues: CASSLSGRNTEAFF. The chain employs TRBV7-3 and TRBJ1-1; D gene uncertain. Per the germline V gene, CDR1 is SGHTA and CDR2 is FQGTGA. The V and J ends lost 1 base and 1 base respectively, with 7 bases between them. The CDR3 sequence is 14 residues long.

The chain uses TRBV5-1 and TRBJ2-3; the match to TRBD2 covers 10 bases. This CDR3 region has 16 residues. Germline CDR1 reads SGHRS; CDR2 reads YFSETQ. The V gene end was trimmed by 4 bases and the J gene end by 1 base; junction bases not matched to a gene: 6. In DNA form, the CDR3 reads TGCGCCAGCAGCCAGCTTCTAGCGGGAGGCACAGATACGCAGTATTTT. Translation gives CASSQLLAGGTDTQYF.

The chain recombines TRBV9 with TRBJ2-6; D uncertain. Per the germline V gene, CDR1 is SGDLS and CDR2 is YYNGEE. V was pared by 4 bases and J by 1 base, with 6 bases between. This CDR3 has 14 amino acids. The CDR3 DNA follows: TGTGCCAGCAGCAGGGTTTCTGGGGCCAACGTCCTGACTTTC. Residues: CASSRVSGANVLTF.

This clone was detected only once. The CDR3 nucleotides are TGTGCCAGCAGCCCGGCCCGAGGCGAGAACACTGAAGCTTTCTTT. Protein sequence: CASSPARGENTEAFF. The chain recombines TRBV7-9 with TRBJ1-1; D gene unclear. The CDR3 has 15 residues. Trimming left V 5 bases short and J 1 base short, with 14 bases between. Germline assignment: CDR1 SEHNR and CDR2 FQNEAQ (reference sequence).